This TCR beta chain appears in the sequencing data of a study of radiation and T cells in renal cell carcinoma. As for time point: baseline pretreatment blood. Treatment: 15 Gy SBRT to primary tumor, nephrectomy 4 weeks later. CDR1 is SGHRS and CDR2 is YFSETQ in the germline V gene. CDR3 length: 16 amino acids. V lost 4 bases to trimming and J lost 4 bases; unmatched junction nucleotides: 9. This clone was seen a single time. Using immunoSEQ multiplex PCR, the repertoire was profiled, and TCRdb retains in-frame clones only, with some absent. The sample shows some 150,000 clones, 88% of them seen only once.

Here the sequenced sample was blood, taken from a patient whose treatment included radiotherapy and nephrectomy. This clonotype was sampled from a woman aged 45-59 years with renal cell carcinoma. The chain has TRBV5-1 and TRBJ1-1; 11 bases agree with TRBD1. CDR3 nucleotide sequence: TGCGCCAGCAGCGCGGACAGGGGGCTTCGGTCCACTGAAGCTTTCTTT. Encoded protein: CASSADRGLRSTEAFF.